One sample yielded the 20 T cell receptor beta chains listed below, sequenced in a study of blood T cell repertoires in COVID-19 (dated by TCRdb to 2020 to 2022). Libraries were built with the immunoSEQ multiplex PCR assay. TCRdb holds this immuneACCESS table with in-frame rearrangements only. Some clones are missing; in checked studies, unresolved V genes explain under half, and the rest has no known cause. This sample is represented by 130,000 to 150,000 clones; 70% to 90% of them were singletons. The ten largest clonotypes hold around 8% of the sample. Sequenced material: peripheral blood. The receptors come from a woman aged 60-70 years with COVID-19, enrolled during active disease.

This chain uses TRBV10-1 with TRBJ1-6, with unresolved D. Germline CDR1 and CDR2: WNHNN and SYGVQD (reference sequence). The germline V and J ends were trimmed by 8 bases and 11 bases, with 16 bases remaining between them. The length of the CDR3 is 13 residues. In DNA, the CDR3 is TGCGCCAGCCCTCATAGCCGAGGGACACCCCTCCACTTT. Amino acid sequence: CASPHSRGTPLHF.

This clone occurred many times. The chain combines TRBV30 with TRBJ1-1; 8 nucleotides match TRBD1. Unmatched junction bases numbered 3, after V lost 4 bases and J lost 2 bases. The V gene's germline CDR1 is GTSNPN and CDR2 SVGIG (reference sequence). CDR3 length: 13 residues. The CDR3: CAWTGGYNTEAFF. The CDR3 coding sequence is TGTGCCTGGACAGGGGGCTATAACACTGAAGCTTTCTTT.

The chain is built from TRBV20-1 and TRBJ2-1, with D hard to call. The V end lost 3 bases, the J end lost 5 bases, and 11 bases lay between the germline ends. CDR3 length: 13 amino acids. Germline values: CDR1 DFQATT, CDR2 SNEGSKA (reference sequence). The CDR3 here is CSASEDGDNEQFF. The CDR3 DNA reads as TGCAGTGCTAGTGAAGACGGAGACAATGAGCAGTTCTTC.

The V call is TRBV11-2, the J call TRBJ2-2; 7 positions agree with TRBD2. This CDR3 is built from 15 residues. The V gene end was trimmed by 5 bases and the J gene end by 7 bases; junction bases not matched to a gene: 10. The germline CDR1 and CDR2 sequences are SGHAT and FQNNGV. Here the CDR3 DNA reads TGTGCCAGCAGCCCTCCGACTAGCTTTGGCGGGGAGCTGTTTTTT. Translating gives CASSPPTSFGGELFF.

The chain is built from TRBV19 and TRBJ1-5; tentative D call: TRBD1 (6 bases). V was cut by 4 bases and J by 6 bases, with 10 bases left in between. The CDR3 has 13 amino acids. Germline-derived CDR1 and CDR2 are LNHDA and SQIVND (reference sequence). The CDR3 is CASSTQGVQPQHF. The CDR3 DNA reads as TGTGCCAGTAGTACACAGGGAGTTCAGCCCCAGCATTTT.

This chain connects TRBV4-1 to TRBJ2-1, with 11 bases that match TRBD2. Trimming at V came to 4 bases and at J to 2 bases, leaving 1 base not matched to a gene. The CDR3 length is 15 residues. CDR1 and CDR2 (germline): MGHRA, YSYEKL. CDR3 in amino acids: CASSLAGGAYNEQFF. CDR3 DNA: TGCGCCAGCAGCCTAGCGGGGGGGGCCTACAATGAGCAGTTCTTC.

J is TRBJ1-5 and V is TRBV21-1; TRBD1 is the table's D call and was not checked against the DNA. TRBV21-1 is termed a pseudogene. CDR3 length: 19 residues. The CDR3 loop is CASSLRLRGSRGPNQPQHF. The CDR3, as DNA: TGTGCCAGCAGCCTTCGACTCAGGGGCTCCCGGGGACCCAATCAGCCCCAGCATTTT.

The J gene is TRBJ2-1, the V gene TRBV3-1 (or the pseudogene TRBV3-2); the match to TRBD2 covers 7 bases. The J segment lost 9 bases and the V segment lost 8 bases, leaving 4 bases of the junction unmatched. CDR3 length equals 11 residues. Per the germline V gene, CDR1 is LGHDT and CDR2 is YNNKEL (reference sequence). Here the CDR3 reads CASLGGGEQFF. Written as DNA, the CDR3 is TGTGCCAGCCTGGGGGGGGGTGAGCAGTTCTTC.

The V gene is TRBV27, the J gene TRBJ1-1; 8 nucleotides agree with TRBD1. The length of the CDR3 is 15 residues. Losses at the gene ends were 5 bases for V and 7 bases for J; bases not matched to a gene: 12. Germline values: CDR1 MNHEY, CDR2 SMNVEV (reference sequence). The CDR3 region has the DNA TGTGCCAGCAGTAAGGGACAGGCAGCCCCCTATGAAGCTTTCTTT. Translation gives CASSKGQAAPYEAFF.

This chain connects TRBV15 to TRBJ1-4, with D tentatively TRBD1 (5 bases). The CDR3 length is 15 residues. Trimming took off 0 bases at V and 8 bases at J, with 13 bases between the two ends. Germline lookup yields CDR1 LNHNV and CDR2 YYDKDF (reference sequence). In DNA form, the CDR3 reads TGTGCCACCAGCAGAGATGACAGACTTTCGGAAAAACTGTTTTTT. This gives the protein CATSRDDRLSEKLFF.

V is TRBV3-1 (or the pseudogene TRBV3-2) and J is TRBJ2-4; 7 positions agree with TRBD1. Germline values: CDR1 LGHDT, CDR2 YNNKEL (reference sequence). Unmatched junction bases numbered 10, after V lost 4 bases and J lost 4 bases. This CDR3 is 16 amino acids long. In DNA, the CDR3 is TGTGCCAGCAGCCCTGACAGGGTGAGGAATAAAAACATTCAGTACTTC. Residues: CASSPDRVRNKNIQYF.

The V and J genes are TRBV5-1 and TRBJ2-7, with 8 bases fitting TRBD2. Germline assignment: CDR1 SGHRS and CDR2 YFSETQ. This CDR3 has 13 amino acids. Trimming at V came to 8 bases and at J to 3 bases, leaving 7 bases not matched to a gene. The CDR3 coding sequence is TGCGCCAGTAGGGCGGGGGGCAACTACGAGCAGTACTTC. This translates into CASRAGGNYEQYF.

The chain carries TRBV6-4 and TRBJ2-4, with D possibly being TRBD1 (6 bases). Germline V gene data show CDR1 as MRHNA and CDR2 as SNTAGT. The V and J ends lost 2 bases and 1 base respectively, with 6 bases between them. The CDR3 is made up of 14 amino acids. This chain's CDR3 is CASSDQGAKNIQYF. Written as DNA, the CDR3 is TGTGCCAGCAGTGACCAGGGGGCCAAAAACATTCAGTACTTC.

This chain joins TRBV12-5 and TRBJ2-7; tentatively, D is TRBD2 (6 bases). V lost 11 bases, J lost 0 bases, and 8 bases lay in between. From germline, CDR1 is LGHNT and CDR2 FRNRAP. The CDR3 is made up of 11 amino acids. CDR3 residues: CAGSGSYEQYF. CDR3 DNA sequence: TGTGCTGGTAGCGGCTCCTACGAGCAGTACTTC.

This chain connects TRBV19 to TRBJ1-1, with D possibly matching TRBD1 (5 bases). The CDR3 has 15 amino acids. V was pared by 5 bases and J by 0 bases, with 13 bases between. Germline-derived CDR1 and CDR2 are LNHDA and SQIVND (reference sequence). This chain's CDR3 is CASSYQTALNTEAFF. In DNA, the CDR3 is TGTGCCAGTAGTTACCAGACAGCTCTGAACACTGAAGCTTTCTTT.

This chain links TRBV9 with TRBJ2-6; TRBD1 matches at 7 bases. Germline V lookup: CDR1 SGDLS, CDR2 YYNGEE. The CDR3 runs to 20 residues. After removal of 3 bases from V and 1 base from J, the junction contained 16 bases not matched to a gene. CDR3 sequence: CASSEKSDRESFSGANVLTF. In DNA, the CDR3 is TGTGCCAGCAGCGAGAAATCTGACAGGGAGAGCTTTTCTGGGGCCAACGTCCTGACTTTC.

In regard to this clone: One end of the junction is discordant with germline, which a read error may explain. This sequence joins TRBV2 and TRBJ2-1; tentative D call: TRBD2 (6 bases). CDR3 length: 17 residues. From germline, CDR1 is SNHLY and CDR2 FYNNEI. CDR3 sequence reads: CASSEIASESIANELFF. The DNA for the CDR3 is TGTGCCAGCAGTGAAATCGCTAGCGAGTCCATCGCAAATGAGCTGTTCTTC.

The genes are TRBV14 and TRBJ1-1; perhaps TRBD1 as D (5 bases). The V gene lost 3 bases and the J gene lost 2 bases, with 10 bases spanning the gap. Germline lookup yields CDR1 SGHDN and CDR2 FVKESK. The CDR3 is 14 residues long. The CDR3 coding sequence is TGTGCCAGCAGCCACCCAGGGACTAACACTGAAGCTTTCTTT. Protein sequence: CASSHPGTNTEAFF.

The genes are TRBV29-1 and TRBJ1-2; D gene unclear. V was cut by 1 base and J by 3 bases, with 9 bases left in between. CDR1 and CDR2 (germline): SQVTM, ANQGSEA. There are 13 residues in the CDR3. CDR3 bases: TGCAGCGTTGAAGTATCGGGGTACTATGGCTACACCTTC. This encodes CSVEVSGYYGYTF.

The J gene is TRBJ1-3, the V gene TRBV5-6; 9 bases are a match to TRBD1. Germline CDR1 and CDR2: SGHDT and YYEEEE. The CDR3 sequence is 19 residues long. V dropped 4 bases and J dropped 0; count of bases not matched to a gene: 14. The CDR3: CASSGTGFRFGVSGNTIYF. The CDR3 DNA is TGTGCCAGCAGCGGGACAGGGTTTCGATTCGGGGTCTCTGGAAACACCATATATTTT.